This is a list of T cell receptor beta chains from one sample in a study of blood T cell repertoires in COVID-19. Produced via immunoSEQ multiplex PCR; TCRdb's table is partial and in-frame only. In the table there are roughly 330,000 clones, around 87% of which are singletons. The specimen was PBMCs or T cells enriched from blood (not recorded which). All receptors derive from a woman aged 30 to 39 who had recovered from COVID-19. Both conserved end residues are part of each CDR3. D genes are given only for firm matches. The size of a clone is reported for some rows only, either as once, few or many, or as a class for expanded clones.

CDR3	DNA	length	size	D	J	V
CASSLDRANEQYF	TGTGCCAGCAGCTTAGACAGGGCTAACGAGCAGTACTTC	13	NA	NA	TRBJ2-7	TRBV11-2
CASSVGSEAFF	TGTGCCAGCAGCGTAGGGAGTGAAGCTTTCTTT	11	NA	NA	TRBJ1-1	TRBV9
CASSHTGAAIQYF	TGCGCCAGCAGCCATACAGGGGCCGCAATTCAGTACTTC	13	once	TRBD1	TRBJ2-4	TRBV4-3
CASSQEQATGYTF	TGTGCCAGCAGCCAAGAACAGGCCACTGGCTACACCTTC	13	NA	NA	TRBJ1-2	TRBV3-1/TRBV3-2
CASSLGGTGPREQYF	TGCGCCAGCAGCTTGGGGGGGACAGGCCCGAGGGAGCAGTACTTC	15	NA	TRBD1	TRBJ2-7	TRBV5-1
CASSLTGANTEAFF	TGTGCCAGCAGCTTAACAGGGGCGAACACTGAAGCTTTCTTT	14	NA	TRBD1	TRBJ1-1	TRBV5-6
CASSLGRDKRGGYTF	TGTGCCAGCAGCTTGGGCAGGGACAAGAGAGGAGGCTACACCTTC	15	NA	NA	TRBJ1-2	TRBV5-8
CASSLLAGVSTDTQYF	TGTGCCAGCAGCTTACTAGCGGGGGTTAGCACAGATACGCAGTATTTT	16	NA	TRBD2	TRBJ2-3	TRBV7-3
CASTFGSPRYGYTF	TGTGCCAGCACTTTTGGGAGCCCAAGGTATGGCTACACCTTC	14	NA	NA	TRBJ1-2	TRBV2
CASSEWSVAGPLTPRPGELFF	TGTGCCAGCAGTGAATGGTCGGTAGCGGGGCCGTTAACACCTCGTCCCGGGGAGCTGTTTTTT	21	NA	TRBD2	TRBJ2-2	TRBV6-1
CASSLADRGRNEKLFF	TGTGCCAGCAGCTTAGCGGACAGGGGAAGAAATGAAAAACTGTTTTTT	16	once	TRBD1	TRBJ1-4	TRBV13
CASSRGQPGDTQYF	TGTGCCAGCAGTAGAGGTCAGCCTGGAGATACGCAGTATTTT	14	NA	NA	TRBJ2-3	TRBV9
CASSRGSTNYGYTF	TGTGCCAGCAGCCGGGGTTCTACTAACTATGGCTACACCTTC	14	NA	NA	TRBJ1-2	TRBV7-9
CASSQEAGANTEAFF	TGTGCCAGCAGCCAAGAGGCAGGGGCAAACACTGAAGCTTTCTTT	15	NA	NA	TRBJ1-1	TRBV14
CASSLDRVNTGELFF	TGCGCCAGCAGCCTGGACAGGGTGAACACCGGGGAGCTGTTTTTT	15	NA	TRBD1	TRBJ2-2	TRBV5-1
CASSLQGGHHTQYF	TGTGCCAGCAGCCTTCAAGGAGGCCACCATACGCAGTATTTT	14	NA	NA	TRBJ2-3	TRBV7-3
CASSFGQGVTGANVLTF	TGTGCCAGCAGTTTCGGACAGGGGGTTACTGGGGCCAACGTCCTGACTTTC	17	NA	TRBD1	TRBJ2-6	TRBV6-2/TRBV6-3
CASSRQQETQYF	TGCGCCAGCAGCCGACAGCAAGAGACCCAGTACTTC	12	few	NA	TRBJ2-5	TRBV5-1
CASRDSRYEQYF	TGTGCCAGCAGGGACTCCCGCTACGAGCAGTACTTC	12	NA	NA	TRBJ2-7	TRBV6-6
CASSLGRGYTF	TGTGCCAGCAGTCTAGGGAGAGGCTACACCTTC	11	NA	NA	TRBJ1-2	TRBV6-5
CASSLTRDGYTF	TGTGCCAGCAGTTTAACCCGGGATGGCTACACCTTC	12	NA	NA	TRBJ1-2	TRBV28
CASSPRVGATGELFF	TGTGCCAGCAGCCCGCGCGTAGGGGCCACCGGGGAGCTGTTTTTT	15	NA	NA	TRBJ2-2	TRBV5-6